This entry describes one T cell receptor (beta chain). Its antigen is not known. The record originates from a study of radiotherapy plus CTLA-4 blockade in lung cancer. Whole-study results and caveats: An expansion of tumor-derived TCR clones occurred in blood after radiotherapy plus ipilimumab.

The length of the CDR3 is 15 residues. Losses at the gene ends were 4 bases for V and 2 bases for J; bases not matched to a gene: 5. Germline loops: CDR1 LNHDA, CDR2 SQIVND (reference sequence). The table came from immunoSEQ multiplex PCR; TCRdb's copy has only in-frame clones and leaves some out. The sample lists about 72,000 clones, roughly three quarters occurring once. The TCR sequence derives from a human donor with non-small cell lung cancer who had a complete response to radiotherapy plus ipilimumab. The chain joins TRBV19 to TRBJ2-1; 7 positions match TRBD2. The sample consisted of peripheral blood, taken from a patient treated with radiotherapy plus ipilimumab. In nucleotides, the CDR3 is TGTGCCAGTAGTACTGCGGGGGTTCCCTACAATGAGCAGTTCTTC. Its translation: CASSTAGVPYNEQFF.